Listed here are 18 T cell receptor beta chains from one sample, sequenced in a study of T cell repertoires in cytomegalovirus infection. MiXCR, applied by TCRdb to the reads, yields one record per CDR3 protein. The sample includes roughly 720,000 distinct CDR3 sequences, under 40% seen only once; the top ten take more than 2.5%. Specimen: PBMCs. The source of these receptors is a human donor in good health (CMV status not recorded). Some clones in this sample may be carry-over from other donors' samples.

A remark on this clonotype: An end of the junction differs from the germline gene, which may be a read error. The CDR3 region is CASSLASGSSVANVMTF. The CDR3 nucleotides are TGTGCCAGCAGCTTAGCATCAGGGAGCTCTGTGGCCAACGTCATGACTTTC. The J gene is TRBJ2-6, the V gene TRBV7-2; D tentatively fits TRBD1 or TRBD2 (5 bases each). The CDR3 length is 17 residues. CDR1 is SGHTA, CDR2 FQGNSA, per germline.

The V call is TRBV19, the J call TRBJ1-4, with D hard to call. Germline lookup yields CDR1 LNHDA and CDR2 SQIVND (reference sequence). The V gene lost 10 bases and the J gene lost 7 bases, with 16 bases spanning the gap. CDR3 length: 13 residues. The CDR3 coding sequence is TGTGCCACCCATAATGGGGTGGGTGAAAAACTGTTTTTT. Its translation: CATHNGVGEKLFF.

The gene calls are TRBV20-1 and TRBJ1-1; possibly TRBD1 for D (6 bases). This CDR3 is 13 amino acids long. Germline CDR1 reads DFQATT; CDR2 reads SNEGSKA (reference sequence). The V end was cut by 4 bases, the J end by 1 base, with 10 bases between. CDR3 sequence reads: CSATGHSNTEAFF. In nucleotides, the CDR3 is TGCAGTGCTACGGGACACTCGAACACTGAAGCTTTCTTT.

The V call is TRBV11-2, the J call TRBJ2-1, with D uncertain. V dropped 0 bases and J dropped 7 bases, with 13 bases sitting between them. Germline V gives CDR1 SGHAT, CDR2 FQNNGV. The CDR3 length is 15 residues. CDR3 sequence reads: CASSLDGSRVNEQFF. CDR3 nucleotides: TGTGCCAGCAGCTTAGATGGGTCAAGGGTGAATGAGCAGTTCTTC.

Regarding this clonotype: This could be a read error, since a much larger clone is one nucleotide away. V and J are TRBV7-8 and TRBJ1-5; TRBD1 might be the D (5 bases). The germline gives CDR1 SGHVS, CDR2 FQNEAQ. This CDR3 contains 15 residues. V was pared by 1 base and J by 6 bases, with 13 bases between. The DNA for the CDR3 is TGTGCCAGCAGCTTAGGGGGTTGGGGCATTCAGCCCCAGCATTTT. This codes for CASSLGGWGIQPQHF.

The rearrangement links TRBV5-4 to TRBJ2-5, with 8 bases that match TRBD2. V lost 0 bases to trimming and J lost 5 bases; unmatched junction nucleotides: 6. Germline-derived CDR1 and CDR2 are SGHNT and YYREEE (reference sequence). The CDR3 extends over 15 amino acids. CDR3 residues: CASSLESGRRETQYF. CDR3 in DNA: TGTGCCAGCAGCTTGGAAAGCGGGAGAAGGGAGACCCAGTACTTC.

The V and J genes are TRBV20-1 and TRBJ2-1; 10 bases are a match to TRBD2. V lost 6 bases and J lost 5; bases outside the gene matches: 4. Per the germline V gene, CDR1 is DFQATT and CDR2 is SNEGSKA (reference sequence). CDR3 length: 13 amino acids. The CDR3: CSAASGSHNEQFF. Here the CDR3 DNA reads TGCAGTGCCGCTAGCGGGAGTCACAATGAGCAGTTCTTC.

The chain has TRBV4-1 and TRBJ2-2; a weak D match, TRBD1 (5 bases). Trimming left V 1 base short and J 7 bases short, with 10 bases between. This CDR3 has 14 residues. Per germline, CDR1 MGHRA and CDR2 YSYEKL. The CDR3 region is CASSQVDSRGELFF. The CDR3 DNA reads as TGCGCCAGCAGCCAAGTCGACAGTCGCGGGGAGCTGTTTTTT.

V gene TRBV24-1 combines with J gene TRBJ2-5; D may be TRBD2 (6 bases). This CDR3 region has 13 residues. Trimming took off 5 bases at V and 2 bases at J, with 8 bases between the two ends. The germline V gene has CDR1 KGHDR and CDR2 SFDVKD. CDR3 DNA: TGTGCCACCAGTGTGGGGGGTCAAGAGACCCAGTACTTC. It specifies CATSVGGQETQYF.

At least ten counts were recorded for this clonotype. The chain is built from TRBV4-1 and TRBJ1-2, with unresolved D. CDR1 is MGHRA and CDR2 is YSYEKL in the germline V gene. V lost 0 bases to trimming and J lost 6 bases, with 14 bases between them. The CDR3 runs 15 residues. The DNA of the CDR3 is TGCGCCAGCAGCCAAGATGAAGGGAGCTCCCATGGCTACACCTTC. Translated, it gives CASSQDEGSSHGYTF.

This clonotype came up a few times. This rearrangement joins TRBV28 to TRBJ1-5; D gene uncertain. V was shortened by 1 base and J by 6 bases, with 10 bases between the two germline ends. This CDR3 is 14 amino acids long. Germline lookup yields CDR1 MDHEN and CDR2 SYDVKM. CDR3 coding DNA: TGTGCCAGCAGTTTATCGGGGTTGGGTCAGCCCCAGCATTTT. Translating it yields CASSLSGLGQPQHF.

The table lists this clonotype with a few counts. In DNA form, the CDR3 reads TGTGCCAGCAGCCACCGTGGGACAGGTCAATCCAATGAGCAGTTCTTC. This gives the protein CASSHRGTGQSNEQFF. The rearrangement links TRBV11-3 to TRBJ2-1, with 8 bases aligning to TRBD1. The J segment lost 6 bases and the V segment lost 5 bases, leaving 12 bases of the junction unmatched. Germline V CDR1 and CDR2: SGHNT, YENEEA. The CDR3 spans 16 residues.

This chain uses TRBV28 with TRBJ1-5; D is unclear. The CDR3 spans 14 residues. V was cut by 3 bases and J by 9 bases, with 15 bases left in between. Germline CDR1 is MDHEN and CDR2 is SYDVKM. Here the CDR3 reads CASSFGQQPGPQHF. In nucleotides, the CDR3 is TGTGCCAGCAGTTTCGGGCAACAACCCGGGCCCCAGCATTTT.

There are a few counts of this clonotype. CDR3 DNA sequence: TGTGCCAGCTCTCAGGGGAGAGGTGAAAAACTGTTTTTT. This translates into CASSQGRGEKLFF. The V and J genes are TRBV18 and TRBJ1-4; a possible D gene is TRBD1 (6 bases). Per the germline V gene, CDR1 is KGHSH and CDR2 is LQKENI. CDR3 size: 13 residues. The V end lost 6 bases, the J end lost 7 bases, and 12 bases lay between the germline ends. Combining the CDR3 with reference TRBV18 and TRBJ1-4 gives the whole variable domain NAGVMQNPRHLVRRRGQEARLRCSPMKGHSHVYWYRQLPEEGLKFMVYLQKENIIDESGMPKERFSAEFPKEGPSILRIQQVVRGDSAAYFCASSQGRGEKLFFGSGTQLSVL.

V and J are TRBV14 and TRBJ2-1, with 8 bases identical to TRBD2. Losses at the gene ends were 0 bases for V and 5 bases for J; bases not matched to a gene: 6. Germline-derived CDR1 and CDR2 are SGHDN and FVKESK. The CDR3 spans 16 residues. The chain's CDR3 is CASSQDWASGHNEQFF. The DNA for the CDR3 is TGTGCCAGCAGCCAAGATTGGGCTAGCGGGCACAATGAGCAGTTCTTC.

The chain combines TRBV19 with TRBJ1-1; 8 bases line up with TRBD1. J was trimmed by 7 bases and V by 2 bases; bases with no gene match: 6. The CDR3 is 14 residues long. CDR1 is LNHDA and CDR2 is SQIVND in the germline V gene (reference sequence). The CDR3 reads CASSISGGRGEAFF. For the CDR3, the DNA is TGTGCCAGTAGTATATCAGGGGGCCGGGGTGAAGCTTTCTTT.

This clonotype was picked up a small number of times. The V and J genes are TRBV4-1 and TRBJ1-5; D ambiguous. CDR1 and CDR2 (germline): MGHRA, YSYEKL. Trimming shortened V by 1 base and J by 0 bases, and 10 bases separated the two germline ends. The length of the CDR3 is 16 residues. The CDR3 bases are TGCGCCAGCAGCCAAGGGCTAGTCAATAGCAATCAGCCCCAGCATTTT. It translates to CASSQGLVNSNQPQHF.

This clonotype was detected only a few times. The chain has TRBV7-8 and TRBJ2-2; 7 bases fit TRBD2. Germline V lookup: CDR1 SGHVS, CDR2 FQNEAQ. The CDR3 contains 15 residues. The trim removed 4 bases at V and 4 bases at J, leaving 6 bases unmatched. This chain's CDR3 is CASSSLPGGTGELFF. The CDR3 coding sequence is TGTGCCAGCAGCTCCCTTCCGGGGGGCACCGGGGAGCTGTTTTTT.